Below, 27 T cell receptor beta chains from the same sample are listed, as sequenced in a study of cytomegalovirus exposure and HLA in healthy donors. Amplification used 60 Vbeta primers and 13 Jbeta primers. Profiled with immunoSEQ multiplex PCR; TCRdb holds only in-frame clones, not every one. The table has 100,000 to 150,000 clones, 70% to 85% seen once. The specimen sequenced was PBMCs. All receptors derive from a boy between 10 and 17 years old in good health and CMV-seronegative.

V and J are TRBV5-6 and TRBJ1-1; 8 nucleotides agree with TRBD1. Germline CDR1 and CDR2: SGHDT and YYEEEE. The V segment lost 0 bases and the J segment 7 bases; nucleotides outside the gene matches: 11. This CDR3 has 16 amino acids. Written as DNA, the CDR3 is TGTGCCAGCAGCTTGGCTCCAGGGGGCTTCTTAGGTGAAGCTTTCTTT. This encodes CASSLAPGGFLGEAFF.

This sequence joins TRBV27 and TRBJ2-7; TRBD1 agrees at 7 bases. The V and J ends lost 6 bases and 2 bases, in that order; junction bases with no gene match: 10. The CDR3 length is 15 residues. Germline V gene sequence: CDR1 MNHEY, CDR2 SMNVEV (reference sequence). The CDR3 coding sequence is TGTGCCAGCAGCCCCGGACAGGACCGGACCTACGAGCAGTACTTC. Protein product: CASSPGQDRTYEQYF.

CDR3 sequence (DNA): TGTGCCTGGACGGGGGATAACTATGGCTACACCTTC. Amino acids: CAWTGDNYGYTF. The chain recombines TRBV30 with TRBJ1-2, with a weak D call TRBD1 (5 bases). The CDR3 has 12 residues. CDR1 and CDR2 from the germline V gene are GTSNPN and SVGIG (reference sequence). Trimming cost V 4 bases and J 1 base, with 7 bases left between them.

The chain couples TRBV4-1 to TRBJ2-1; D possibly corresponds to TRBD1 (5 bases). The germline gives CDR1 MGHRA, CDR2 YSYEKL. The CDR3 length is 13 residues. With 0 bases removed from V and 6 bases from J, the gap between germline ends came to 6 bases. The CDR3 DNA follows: TGCGCCAGCAGCCAAGATCAGGGCAATGAGCAGTTCTTC. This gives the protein CASSQDQGNEQFF.

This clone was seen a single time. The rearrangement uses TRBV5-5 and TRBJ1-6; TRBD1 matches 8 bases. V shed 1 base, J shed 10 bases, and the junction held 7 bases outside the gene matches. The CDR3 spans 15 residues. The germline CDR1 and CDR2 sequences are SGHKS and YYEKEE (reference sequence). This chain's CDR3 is CASSLRTGLDSPLHF. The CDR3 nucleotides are TGTGCCAGCAGCTTGAGGACAGGGCTTGACTCACCCCTCCACTTT. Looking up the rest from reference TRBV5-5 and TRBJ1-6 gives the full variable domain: DAGVTQSPTHLIKTRGQQVTLRCSPISGHKSVSWYQQVLGQGPQFIFQYYEKEERGRGNFPDRFSARQFPNYSSELNVNALLLGDSALYLCASSLRTGLDSPLHFGNGTRLTVT.

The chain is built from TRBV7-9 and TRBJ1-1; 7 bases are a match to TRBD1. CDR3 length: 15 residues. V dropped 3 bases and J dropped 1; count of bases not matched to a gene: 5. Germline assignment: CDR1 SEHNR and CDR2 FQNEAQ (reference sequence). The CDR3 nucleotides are TGTGCCAGCAGCTTCCCCGGGACAGCGAACACTGAAGCTTTCTTT. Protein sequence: CASSFPGTANTEAFF.

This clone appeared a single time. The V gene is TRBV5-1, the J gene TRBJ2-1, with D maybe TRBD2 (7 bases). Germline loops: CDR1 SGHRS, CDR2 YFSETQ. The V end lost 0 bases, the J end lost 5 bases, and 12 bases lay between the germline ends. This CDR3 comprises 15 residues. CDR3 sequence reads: CASSLDRAGDNEQFF. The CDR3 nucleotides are TGCGCCAGCAGCTTGGACAGGGCGGGGGACAATGAGCAGTTCTTC.

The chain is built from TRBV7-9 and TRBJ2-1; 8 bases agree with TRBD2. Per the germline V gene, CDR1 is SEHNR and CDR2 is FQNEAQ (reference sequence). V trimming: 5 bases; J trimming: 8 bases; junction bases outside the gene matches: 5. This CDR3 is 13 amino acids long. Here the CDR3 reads CASSLSGIDEQFF. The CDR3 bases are TGTGCCAGCAGCCTTAGCGGGATCGATGAGCAGTTCTTC.

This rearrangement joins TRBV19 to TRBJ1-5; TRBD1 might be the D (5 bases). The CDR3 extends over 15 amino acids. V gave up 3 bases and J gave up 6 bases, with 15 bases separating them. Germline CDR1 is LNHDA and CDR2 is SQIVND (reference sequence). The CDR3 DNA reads TGTGCCAGTAGTATCATTCAAGGGGCCCGTCAGCCCCAGCATTTT. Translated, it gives CASSIIQGARQPQHF.

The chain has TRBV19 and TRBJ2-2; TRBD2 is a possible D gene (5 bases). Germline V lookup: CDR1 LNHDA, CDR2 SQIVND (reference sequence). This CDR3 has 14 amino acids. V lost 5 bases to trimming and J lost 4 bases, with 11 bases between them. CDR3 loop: CASSSRRGTGELFF. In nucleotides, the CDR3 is TGTGCCAGTAGTTCCCGACGGGGCACCGGGGAGCTGTTTTTT.

The CDR3 reads CAWTANYGYTF. In nucleotides, the CDR3 is TGTGCCTGGACAGCGAACTATGGCTACACCTTC. This chain uses TRBV30 with TRBJ1-2; the D is unclear. Germline-derived CDR1 and CDR2 are GTSNPN and SVGIG (reference sequence). Trimming stripped 4 bases from V and 2 bases from J, with 5 bases between. This CDR3 comprises 11 residues.

The CDR3 DNA sequence: TGTGCCAGCAGCGTTACTAGCGGGAGCTCCTACGAGCAGTACTTC. It codes for CASSVTSGSSYEQYF. This sequence joins TRBV5-5 and TRBJ2-7; 11 bases map to TRBD2. The ends lost 4 bases at V and 0 bases at J; junction bases unmatched: 3. The CDR3 is 15 amino acids. Germline assignment: CDR1 SGHKS and CDR2 YYEKEE (reference sequence).

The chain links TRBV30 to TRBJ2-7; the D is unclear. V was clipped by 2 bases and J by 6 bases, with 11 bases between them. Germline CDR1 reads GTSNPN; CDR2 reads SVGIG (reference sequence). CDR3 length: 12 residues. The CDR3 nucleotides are TGTGCCTGGAGTTTCTATTCTGGCGAGCAGTACTTC. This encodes CAWSFYSGEQYF. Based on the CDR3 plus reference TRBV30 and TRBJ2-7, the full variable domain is SQTIHQWPATLVQPVGSPLSLECTVEGTSNPNLYWYRQAAGRGLQLLFYSVGIGQISSEVPQNLSASRPQDRQFILSSKKLLLSDSGFYLCAWSFYSGEQYFGPGTRLTVT.

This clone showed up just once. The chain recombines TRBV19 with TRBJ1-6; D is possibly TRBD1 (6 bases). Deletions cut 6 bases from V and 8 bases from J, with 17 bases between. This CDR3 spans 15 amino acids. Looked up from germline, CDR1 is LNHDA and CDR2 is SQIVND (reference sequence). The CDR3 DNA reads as TGTGCCAGTAGCCCTAGGGACAATGGTTATTCACCCCTCCACTTT. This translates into CASSPRDNGYSPLHF.

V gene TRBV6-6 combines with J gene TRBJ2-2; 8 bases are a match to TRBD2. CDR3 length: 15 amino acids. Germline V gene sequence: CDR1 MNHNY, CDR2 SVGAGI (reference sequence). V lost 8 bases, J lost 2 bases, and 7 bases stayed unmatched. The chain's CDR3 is CASGATSDNTGELFF. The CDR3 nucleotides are TGTGCCAGCGGGGCGACTAGCGATAACACCGGGGAGCTGTTTTTT.

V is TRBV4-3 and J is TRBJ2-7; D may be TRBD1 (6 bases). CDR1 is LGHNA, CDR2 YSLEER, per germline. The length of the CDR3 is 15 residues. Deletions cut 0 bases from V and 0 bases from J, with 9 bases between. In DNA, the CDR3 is TGCGCCAGCAGCCAAGATAGACAGGTCTCCTACGAGCAGTACTTC. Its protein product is CASSQDRQVSYEQYF.

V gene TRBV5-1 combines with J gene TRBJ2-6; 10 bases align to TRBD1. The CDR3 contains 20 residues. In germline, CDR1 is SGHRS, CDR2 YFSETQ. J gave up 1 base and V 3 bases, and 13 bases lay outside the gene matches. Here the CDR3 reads CASSWDGQGGKGSGANVLTF. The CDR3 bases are TGCGCCAGCAGCTGGGACGGACAGGGGGGAAAAGGTTCTGGGGCCAACGTCCTGACTTTC.

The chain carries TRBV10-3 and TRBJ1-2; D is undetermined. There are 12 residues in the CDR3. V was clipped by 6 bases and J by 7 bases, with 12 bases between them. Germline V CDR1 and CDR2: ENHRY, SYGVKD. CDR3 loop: CAISGERGGYTF. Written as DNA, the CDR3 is TGTGCCATCAGCGGGGAGCGCGGTGGCTACACCTTC.

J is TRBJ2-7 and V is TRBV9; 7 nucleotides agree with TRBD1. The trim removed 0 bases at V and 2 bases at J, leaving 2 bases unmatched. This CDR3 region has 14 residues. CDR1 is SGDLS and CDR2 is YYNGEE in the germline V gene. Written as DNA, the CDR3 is TGTGCCAGCAGCGTAGGGGACAGCGCCTACGAGCAGTACTTC. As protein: CASSVGDSAYEQYF.

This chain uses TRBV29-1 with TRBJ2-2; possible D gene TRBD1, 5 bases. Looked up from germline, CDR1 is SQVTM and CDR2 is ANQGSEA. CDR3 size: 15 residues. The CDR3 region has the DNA TGCACTGGGGTTTTAGGGGCCCCGAACACCGGGGAGCTGTTTTTT. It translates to CTGVLGAPNTGELFF.

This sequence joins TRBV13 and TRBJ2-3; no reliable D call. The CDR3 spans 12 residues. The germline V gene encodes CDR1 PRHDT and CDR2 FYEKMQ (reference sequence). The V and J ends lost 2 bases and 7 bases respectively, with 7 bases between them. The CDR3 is CASSLSEYTQYF. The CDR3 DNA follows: TGTGCCAGCAGCTTAAGCGAGTATACGCAGTATTTT. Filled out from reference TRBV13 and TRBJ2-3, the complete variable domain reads AAGVIQSPRHLIKEKRETATLKCYPIPRHDTVYWYQQGPGQDPQFLISFYEKMQSDKGSIPDRFSAQQFSDYHSELNMSSLELGDSALYFCASSLSEYTQYFGPGTRLTVL.

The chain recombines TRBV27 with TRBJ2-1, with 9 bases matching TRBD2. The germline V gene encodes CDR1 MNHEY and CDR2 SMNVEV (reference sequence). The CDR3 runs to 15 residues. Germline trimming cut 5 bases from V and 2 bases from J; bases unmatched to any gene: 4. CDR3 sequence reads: CASSLSGSTYNEQFF. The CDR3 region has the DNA TGTGCCAGCAGTCTTAGCGGGAGTACCTACAATGAGCAGTTCTTC.

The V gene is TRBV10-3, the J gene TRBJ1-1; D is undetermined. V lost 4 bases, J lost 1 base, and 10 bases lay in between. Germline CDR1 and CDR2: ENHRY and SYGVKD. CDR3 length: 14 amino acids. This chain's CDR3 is CAISVSQRNTEAFF. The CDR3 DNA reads TGTGCCATCAGTGTATCACAGAGGAACACTGAAGCTTTCTTT.

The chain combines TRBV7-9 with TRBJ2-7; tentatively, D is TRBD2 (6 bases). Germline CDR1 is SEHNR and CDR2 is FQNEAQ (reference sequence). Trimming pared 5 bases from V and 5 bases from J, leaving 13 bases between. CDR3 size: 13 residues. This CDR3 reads CASSRDLPDEQYF. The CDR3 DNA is TGTGCCAGCAGCCGGGACTTGCCTGACGAGCAGTACTTC.

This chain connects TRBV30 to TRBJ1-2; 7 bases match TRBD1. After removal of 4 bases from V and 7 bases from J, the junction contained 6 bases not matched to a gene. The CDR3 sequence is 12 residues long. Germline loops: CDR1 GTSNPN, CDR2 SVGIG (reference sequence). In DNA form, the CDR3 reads TGTGCCTGGAAAGGACAGGTTGGTGGCTACACCTTC. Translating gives CAWKGQVGGYTF.

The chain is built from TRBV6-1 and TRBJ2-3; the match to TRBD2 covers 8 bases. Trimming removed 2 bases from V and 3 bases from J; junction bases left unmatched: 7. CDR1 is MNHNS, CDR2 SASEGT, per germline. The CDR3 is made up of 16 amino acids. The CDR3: CASSEPREGETDTQYF. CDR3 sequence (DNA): TGTGCCAGCAGTGAACCACGGGAGGGGGAGACAGATACGCAGTATTTT.

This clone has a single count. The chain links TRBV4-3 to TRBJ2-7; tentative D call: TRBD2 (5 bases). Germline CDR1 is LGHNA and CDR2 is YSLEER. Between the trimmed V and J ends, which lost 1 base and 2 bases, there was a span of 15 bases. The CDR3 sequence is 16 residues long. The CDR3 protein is CASSQGTRPMTYEQYF. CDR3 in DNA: TGCGCCAGCAGCCAAGGGACTCGCCCGATGACCTACGAGCAGTACTTC.